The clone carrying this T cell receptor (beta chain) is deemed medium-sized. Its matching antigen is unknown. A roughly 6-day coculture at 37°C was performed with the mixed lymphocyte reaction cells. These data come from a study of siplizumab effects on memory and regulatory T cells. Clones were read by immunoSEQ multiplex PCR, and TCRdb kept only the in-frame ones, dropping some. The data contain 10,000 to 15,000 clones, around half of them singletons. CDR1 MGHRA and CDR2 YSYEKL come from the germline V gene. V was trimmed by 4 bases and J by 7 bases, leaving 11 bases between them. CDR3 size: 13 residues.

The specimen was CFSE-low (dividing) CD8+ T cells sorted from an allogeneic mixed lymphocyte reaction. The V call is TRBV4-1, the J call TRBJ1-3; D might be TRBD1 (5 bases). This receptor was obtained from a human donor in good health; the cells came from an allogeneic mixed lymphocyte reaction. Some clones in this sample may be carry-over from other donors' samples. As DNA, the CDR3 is TGCGCCAGCAGCCTTCGCAGGGCGAACACCATATATTTT. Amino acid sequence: CASSLRRANTIYF.